These T cell receptor beta chains were read from a single sample in a study of regulatory T cells in long-lasting Graves disease. In TCRdb, the multiplex PCR reads were re-called with MiXCR into one record per CDR3 protein. The sample yields hundreds of thousands of distinct CDR3 sequences, about 16% seen once. The same data also went into a second study, on T cells in Graves' hyperthyroidism and ophthalmopathy.

Sequenced material: peripheral blood mononuclear cells (PBMCs), taken at new diagnosis, from a patient treated with antithyroid drugs. These receptors originate from a woman aged 35-65 years with Graves disease. Both conserved end residues are part of each CDR3. D genes are given only for firm matches. The size entry is marked missing in some rows and otherwise reads once, few, many or a size class.

CDR3 protein: CASSERGGINSPLHF; CDR3 DNA: TGTGCCAGCAGCGAAAGGGGGGGAATTAATTCACCCCTCCACTTT; V gene: TRBV7-8; D gene: NA; clone size: NA; J gene: TRBJ1-6
CDR3 protein: CASRQRNTDTQYF; CDR3 DNA: TGTGCCAGCAGACAGCGGAACACAGATACGCAGTATTTT; V gene: TRBV6-1; D gene: NA; clone size: few; J gene: TRBJ2-3
CDR3 protein: CASSEVSRETQYF; CDR3 DNA: TGTGCCAGCAGTGAAGTTAGCCGAGAGACCCAGTACTTC; V gene: TRBV2; D gene: NA; clone size: NA; J gene: TRBJ2-5
CDR3 protein: CSASKGSGSPLHF; CDR3 DNA: TGCAGTGCTTCCAAAGGATCAGGTTCACCCCTCCACTTT; V gene: TRBV20-1; D gene: NA; clone size: NA; J gene: TRBJ1-6
CDR3 protein: CASSSTQNTEAFF; CDR3 DNA: TGCGCCAGCAGCTCAACACAGAACACTGAAGCTTTCTTT; V gene: TRBV5-1; D gene: NA; clone size: few; J gene: TRBJ1-1
CDR3 protein: CASSLVTSIGGYGYTF; CDR3 DNA: TGTGCCAGCAGCTTAGTTACCTCAATAGGCGGCTATGGCTACACCTTC; V gene: TRBV5-6; D gene: NA; clone size: many; J gene: TRBJ1-2
CDR3 protein: CASSEGWTANTEAFF; CDR3 DNA: TGTGCCAGCAGTGAGGGATGGACAGCAAACACTGAAGCTTTCTTT; V gene: TRBV25-1; D gene: NA; clone size: few; J gene: TRBJ1-1
CDR3 protein: CASSEEGHTDTQYF; CDR3 DNA: TGTGCCAGCAGTGAAGAGGGCCACACAGATACGCAGTATTTT; V gene: TRBV6-1; D gene: NA; clone size: many; J gene: TRBJ2-3
CDR3 protein: CASSRSSQGGTEAFF; CDR3 DNA: TGTGCCAGCAGCCGAAGCTCCCAAGGCGGCACTGAAGCTTTCTTT; V gene: TRBV27; D gene: NA; clone size: many; J gene: TRBJ1-1
CDR3 protein: CASSPGQSNYGYTF; CDR3 DNA: TGTGCCAGCAGCCCCGGACAGTCTAACTATGGCTACACCTTC; V gene: TRBV7-9; D gene: NA; clone size: many; J gene: TRBJ1-2
CDR3 protein: CASSQDKGARLTFQPQHF; CDR3 DNA: TGCGCCAGCAGCCAAGATAAGGGGGCACGGCTCACGTTTCAGCCCCAGCATTTT; V gene: TRBV4-1; D gene: TRBD1; clone size: NA; J gene: TRBJ1-5
CDR3 protein: CASRRETSGAYQETQYF; CDR3 DNA: TGTGCCAGCAGGCGGGAGACTAGCGGGGCGTACCAAGAGACCCAGTACTTC; V gene: TRBV2; D gene: TRBD2; clone size: many; J gene: TRBJ2-5
CDR3 protein: CASGQVSSYEQYF; CDR3 DNA: TGTGCCAGCGGACAGGTGAGCTCCTACGAGCAGTACTTC; V gene: TRBV3-1; D gene: TRBD1; clone size: few; J gene: TRBJ2-7
CDR3 protein: CASSMGGPVTEAFF; CDR3 DNA: TGTGCCAGTAGTATGGGGGGGCCGGTCACTGAAGCTTTCTTT; V gene: TRBV19; D gene: NA; clone size: NA; J gene: TRBJ1-1
CDR3 protein: CASTPGLRPDTQYF; CDR3 DNA: TGTGCCAGTACCCCGGGACTACGACCAGATACGCAGTATTTT; V gene: TRBV19; D gene: TRBD2; clone size: few; J gene: TRBJ2-3
CDR3 protein: CASSPRDRGETQYF; CDR3 DNA: TGTGCCAGCAGCCCCCGGGACAGGGGAGAGACCCAGTACTTC; V gene: TRBV7-2; D gene: TRBD1; clone size: few; J gene: TRBJ2-5
CDR3 protein: CASNSPGQDYEQYF; CDR3 DNA: TGTGCCAGCAACTCACCGGGACAAGACTACGAGCAGTACTTC; V gene: TRBV28; D gene: NA; clone size: many; J gene: TRBJ2-7
CDR3 protein: CASSLESTSGNQPQHF; CDR3 DNA: TGTGCCAGCAGCTTAGAGTCAACTTCGGGGAATCAGCCCCAGCATTTT; V gene: TRBV7-2; D gene: NA; clone size: few; J gene: TRBJ1-5
CDR3 protein: CASSERVGNFDEQFF; CDR3 DNA: TGTGCCAGCAGTGAGAGGGTGGGTAACTTCGATGAGCAGTTCTTC; V gene: TRBV2; D gene: NA; clone size: many; J gene: TRBJ2-1
CDR3 protein: CASRASGTSEGYTF; CDR3 DNA: TGTGCCAGCAGGGCTTCCGGGACATCCGAGGGCTACACCTTC; V gene: TRBV2; D gene: NA; clone size: many; J gene: TRBJ1-2
CDR3 protein: CASSVGGEETQYF; CDR3 DNA: TGTGCCAGCAGCGTAGGGGGCGAAGAGACCCAGTACTTC; V gene: TRBV9; D gene: NA; clone size: NA; J gene: TRBJ2-5
CDR3 protein: CASSEWAAKSDGYTF; CDR3 DNA: TGTGCCAGCAGTGAATGGGCGGCCAAGTCTGATGGCTACACCTTC; V gene: TRBV25-1; D gene: NA; clone size: few; J gene: TRBJ1-2